This T cell receptor (beta chain) was sequenced in a study of CD8+ T cells in alopecia areata. Overall study: Administration of oral tofacitinib to treated patients was at 5 to 10 mg twice daily. Study-level findings and limits: A large proportion of expanded lesional clones were detected persisting in scalp and blood during tofacitinib.

Treatment of the sample: oral pan-JAK inhibitor, 5-10 mg twice daily. It was from alopecia areata patients that lesional scalp punch biopsies and peripheral blood were collected. With 5 bases clipped from V and 0 bases from J, the junction kept 3 bases outside the gene matches. Germline lookup yields CDR1 SEHNR and CDR2 FQNEAQ (reference sequence). The CDR3 covers 14 residues. Note on this clone: As yet, its antigen is unknown.

Investigators isolated RNA and reverse transcribed it into cDNA to act as the sequencing template. Libraries were prepared by immunoSEQ multiplex PCR; TCRdb keeps only in-frame clonotypes and omits some of them. The sample holds approximately 100,000 clones, about 60% seen once. The clonotype originates from a human donor with alopecia areata. J is TRBJ2-7 and V is TRBV7-9; 8 positions agree with TRBD2. The starting material was CD8+ T cells sorted from blood, obtained between weeks 55 and 65, from a patient treated with tofacitinib. Here the CDR3 reads CASSPSGRSYEQYF. The CDR3 DNA is TGTGCCAGCAGCCCTAGCGGGCGCTCCTACGAGCAGTACTTC.